The rows below give T cell receptor beta chains drawn from one sample of a study of OX40 agonist ivuxolimab in advanced cancers. TCRdb keeps only in-frame clones here, not all; method: immunoSEQ multiplex PCR. This sample has 60,000 to 75,000 clones, with 85% to 95% found just once. The sample consisted of CD4+ or CD8+ T cells sorted from blood, taken in a trial of the OX40 agonist ivuxolimab. Receptors were obtained from an adult with an advanced solid tumor such as melanoma, head and neck, liver or kidney cancer. Each CDR3 is given with its conserved first and last residue. D genes are given only for firm matches. The size field is filled for only some rows; it gives once, few, many or a size class.

j_call v_call d_call cdr3_length clone_size cdr3_nt cdr3_aa
TRBJ2-1 TRBV7-9 TRBD2 17 NA TGTGCCAGCAGTCCACGGAAGCGGGAAACCCCAACACATGAGCAGTTCTTC CASSPRKRETPTHEQFF
TRBJ2-7 TRBV27 NA 13 NA TGTGCCAGCAGTTTGTCACAGGGCTACGAGCAGTACTTC CASSLSQGYEQYF
TRBJ2-1 TRBV4-3 NA 16 NA TGCGCCAGCAGCCAAGAACGGGCTAAGGCAGAGGCTGAGCAGTTCTTC CASSQERAKAEAEQFF
TRBJ1-2 TRBV30 NA 11 NA TGTGCCCGGAGGTCTAACTATGGCTACACCTTC CARRSNYGYTF
TRBJ2-7 TRBV19 NA 13 NA TGTGCCAGTAGTATTAATGGGGTCTACGAGCAGTACTTC CASSINGVYEQYF
TRBJ2-1 TRBV27 TRBD2 13 once TGTGCCAGCAGTACCGGACTAGCTGGTGAGCAGTTCTTC CASSTGLAGEQFF
TRBJ2-1 TRBV7-9 NA 14 NA TGTGCCAGCAGCTTAGCGACTAGTTTTGGTGAGCAGTTCTTC CASSLATSFGEQFF
TRBJ2-7 TRBV2 TRBD1 15 NA TGTGCCAGCAGTGTGGGACAGGGCATCCTCTACGAGCAGTACTTC CASSVGQGILYEQYF
TRBJ1-1 TRBV11-1 NA 15 NA TGTGCCAGCAGCCCGAATTGGGAATCCGGTAATGAAGCTTTCTTT CASSPNWESGNEAFF
TRBJ1-2 TRBV27 TRBD1 14 NA TGTGCCAGCAGCGGGACAGGGAGGATAAGAGGCTACACCTTC CASSGTGRIRGYTF
TRBJ1-1 TRBV21-1 NA 22 NA TGTGCCAGCAGCAAAGGAGGCCGGGCAGGGGGCGAACCGCTGGGCTTGAACACTGAAGCTTTCTTT CASSKGGRAGGEPLGLNTEAFF
TRBJ2-7 TRBV9 NA 13 NA TGTGCCAGCAGCCCTGGGAGCTCCTACGAGCAGTACTTC CASSPGSSYEQYF
TRBJ1-2 TRBV18 NA 15 NA TGTGCCAGCTCACCACCAAATCCGACCTTATATGGCTACACCTTC CASSPPNPTLYGYTF
TRBJ2-2 TRBV15 TRBD2 17 NA TGTGCCACCAGGGGGACTAGCGGGGGGCCTTACACCGGGGAGCTGTTTTTT CATRGTSGGPYTGELFF
TRBJ1-1 TRBV7-6 NA 13 NA TGTGCCAGCAGTTCAGACGGGTACACTGAAGCTTTCTTT CASSSDGYTEAFF
TRBJ1-1 TRBV6-5 NA 14 NA TGTGCCAGCAGTTACGAGGGCAGCCGGACTGAAGCTTTCTTT CASSYEGSRTEAFF
TRBJ1-5 TRBV27 NA 13 NA TGTGCCAGCAGTTCCCATAGCAATCAGCCCCAGCATTTT CASSSHSNQPQHF
TRBJ2-7 TRBV4-2 NA 14 NA TGTGCCAGCAGCCAGGGTTCTGAGTACTACGAGCAGTACTTC CASSQGSEYYEQYF
TRBJ2-1 TRBV5-4 TRBD2 13 NA TGTGTCGGGAGCGGGGGTTCCTACAATGAGCAGTTCTTC CVGSGGSYNEQFF
TRBJ1-4 TRBV6-1 NA 14 NA TGTGCCAGCAGCGCGGGACACCAATTCGAAAAACTGTTTTTT CASSAGHQFEKLFF
TRBJ2-3 TRBV4-2 NA 12 once TGTGCCAGCAGCCACGAGGAAGATACGCAGTATTTT CASSHEEDTQYF
TRBJ2-7 TRBV15 NA 15 NA TGTGCCACCAGCAGCCTAGACAGACTCCTCTACGAGCAGTACTTC CATSSLDRLLYEQYF
TRBJ2-2 TRBV7-6 NA 14 NA TGTGCCAGCAGCTTAGAAGGCGTTGCCGGGGAGCTGTTTTTT CASSLEGVAGELFF
TRBJ1-5 TRBV4-1 TRBD1 15 NA TGCGCCAGCAGCCAAGAGGGAGGGGGCAGACAGCCCCAGCATTTT CASSQEGGGRQPQHF
TRBJ1-5 TRBV4-1 NA 15 NA TGCGCCAGCAGCCCGATATCAGAAACCAATCAGCCCCAGCATTTT CASSPISETNQPQHF
TRBJ2-1 TRBV14 NA 16 NA TGTGCCAGCAGCCAAACTCAGGGTTATCGATACAATGAGCAGTTCTTC CASSQTQGYRYNEQFF
TRBJ2-1 TRBV7-6 NA 19 NA TGTGCCAGCAGCCTGGAATTCATTAACGGGGAGATCGGTTACAATGAGCAGTTCTTC CASSLEFINGEIGYNEQFF
TRBJ2-2 TRBV4-1 NA 14 NA TGCGCCAGCAGCCTCTCAAAGAACACCGGGGAGCTGTTTTTT CASSLSKNTGELFF
TRBJ1-5 TRBV27 NA 14 NA TGTGCCAGCAGTTCCTGGGACGTTTATCAGCCCCAGCATTTT CASSSWDVYQPQHF
TRBJ2-5 TRBV5-6 NA 15 NA TGTGCCAGCAGCCAAATGAGGGAGTGGAGAGAGACCCAGTACTTC CASSQMREWRETQYF
TRBJ2-2 TRBV6-5 NA 13 NA TGTGCCAGCAGTCAGCAGGACGGTGGGGAGCTGTTTTTT CASSQQDGGELFF
TRBJ2-7 TRBV4-1 NA 14 once TGCGCCAGCAGCCAAGGGACAAGAACCTACGAGCAGTACTTC CASSQGTRTYEQYF
TRBJ2-5 TRBV27 NA 16 NA TGTGCCAGCAGTTTTCGGGTTGTAGGGGGGGGAGAGACCCAGTACTTC CASSFRVVGGGETQYF
TRBJ2-1 TRBV4-3 NA 14 NA TGCGCCAGCAGCCAAGTAGGGGGATCTAGTGAGCAGTTCTTC CASSQVGGSSEQFF
TRBJ2-2 TRBV15 NA 16 NA TGTGCCACCAGCAGAGGGCTACAATCGAACACCGGGGAGCTGTTTTTT CATSRGLQSNTGELFF
TRBJ2-1 TRBV4-1 TRBD2 21 NA TGCGCCAGCAGCCCTGGACCGGGACTAGCGGGAGACTCCGGCTCCTACAATGAGCAGTTCTTC CASSPGPGLAGDSGSYNEQFF
TRBJ2-2 TRBV19 TRBD2 15 NA TGTGCCAGTAGTATCAGTCTAGCGGGGACCGGGGAGCTGTTTTTT CASSISLAGTGELFF
TRBJ2-7 TRBV4-2 TRBD2 16 NA TGTGCCAGCAGCCTGCTATTAGCGGGAGGCGCCTACGAGCAGTACTTC CASSLLLAGGAYEQYF
TRBJ1-1 TRBV20-1 NA 11 few TGCAGTGCTAGAGGTGGCACTGAAGCTTTCTTT CSARGGTEAFF
TRBJ2-3 TRBV15 NA 15 NA TGTGCCACCAGCAGAGCGGGATTCACCACAGATACGCAGTATTTT CATSRAGFTTDTQYF
TRBJ2-1 TRBV9 NA 13 NA TGTGCCAGCAGCGTAGATCGCGGAAATGAGCAGTTCTTC CASSVDRGNEQFF
TRBJ2-3 TRBV4-3 TRBD2 17 NA TGCGCCAGCAGCCAGGATGAACTAGCGGGAGGAACAGATACGCAGTATTTT CASSQDELAGGTDTQYF